Sequencing of this T cell receptor (beta chain) was carried out in a study of vaccination and CD4 T cells after COVID-19. Details on this clonotype: Its antigen is not known.

Treatment: roughly 11-day PBMC culture with coronavirus spike peptide pools or control peptides (ViraFEST assay). Germline CDR1 is SGHNT and CDR2 is YYREEE (reference sequence). The germline V and J ends were trimmed by 4 bases and 0 bases, with 16 bases remaining between them. The CDR3 totals 16 residues. The Oncomine TCR Beta short-read assay was applied to DNA of cultured CD4+ T cells. TCRdb used MiXCR to reprocess the PCR reads, holding one entry per CDR3 protein. The repertoire holds some 12,000 distinct CDR3 sequences, with 30% as singletons. The source of this sequence is a human donor with COVID-19. The sequencing input was cultured CD4+ T cells from blood. This chain joins TRBV5-4 and TRBJ1-1; D gene unclear. This CDR3 reads CASSTPTLGLNTEAFF. The DNA of the CDR3 is TGTGCCAGCAGCACACCGACTCTGGGGTTGAACACTGAAGCTTTCTTT.